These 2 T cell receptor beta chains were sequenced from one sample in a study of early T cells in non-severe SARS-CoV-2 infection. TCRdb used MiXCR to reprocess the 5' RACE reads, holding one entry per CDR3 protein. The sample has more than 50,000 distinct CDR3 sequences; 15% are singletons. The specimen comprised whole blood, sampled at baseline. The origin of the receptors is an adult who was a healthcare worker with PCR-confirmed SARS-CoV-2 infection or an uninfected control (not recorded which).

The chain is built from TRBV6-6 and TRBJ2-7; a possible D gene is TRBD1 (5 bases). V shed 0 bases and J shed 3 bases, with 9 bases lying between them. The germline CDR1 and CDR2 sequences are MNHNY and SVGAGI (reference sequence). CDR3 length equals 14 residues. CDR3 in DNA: TGTGCCAGCAGTTACTCAGGACAACTCTACGAGCAGTACTTC. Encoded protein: CASSYSGQLYEQYF.

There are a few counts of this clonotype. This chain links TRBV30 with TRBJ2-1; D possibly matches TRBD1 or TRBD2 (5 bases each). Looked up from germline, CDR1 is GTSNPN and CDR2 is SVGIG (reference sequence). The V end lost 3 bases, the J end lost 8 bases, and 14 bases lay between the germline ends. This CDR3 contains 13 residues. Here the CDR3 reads CAWRWGSYDEQFF. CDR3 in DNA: TGTGCCTGGAGGTGGGGGAGTTATGATGAGCAGTTCTTC. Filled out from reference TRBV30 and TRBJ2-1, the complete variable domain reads SQTIHQWPATLVQPVGSPLSLECTVEGTSNPNLYWYRQAAGRGLQLLFYSVGIGQISSEVPQNLSASRPQDRQFILSSKKLLLSDSGFYLCAWRWGSYDEQFFGPGTRLTVL.